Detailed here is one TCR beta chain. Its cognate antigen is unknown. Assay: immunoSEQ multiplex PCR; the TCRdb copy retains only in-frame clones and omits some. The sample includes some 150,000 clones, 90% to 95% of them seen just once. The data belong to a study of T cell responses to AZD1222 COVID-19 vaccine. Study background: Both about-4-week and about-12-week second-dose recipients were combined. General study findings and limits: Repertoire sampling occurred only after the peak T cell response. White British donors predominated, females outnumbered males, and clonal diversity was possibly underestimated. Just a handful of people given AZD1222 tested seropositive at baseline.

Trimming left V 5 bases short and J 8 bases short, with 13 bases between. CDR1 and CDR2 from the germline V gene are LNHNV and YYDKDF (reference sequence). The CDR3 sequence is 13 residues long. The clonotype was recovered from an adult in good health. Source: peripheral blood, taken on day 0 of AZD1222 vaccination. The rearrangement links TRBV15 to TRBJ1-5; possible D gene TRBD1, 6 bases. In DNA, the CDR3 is TGTGCCACCAGCGCCCTTGGGGGCGAGCCCCAGCATTTT. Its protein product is CATSALGGEPQHF.